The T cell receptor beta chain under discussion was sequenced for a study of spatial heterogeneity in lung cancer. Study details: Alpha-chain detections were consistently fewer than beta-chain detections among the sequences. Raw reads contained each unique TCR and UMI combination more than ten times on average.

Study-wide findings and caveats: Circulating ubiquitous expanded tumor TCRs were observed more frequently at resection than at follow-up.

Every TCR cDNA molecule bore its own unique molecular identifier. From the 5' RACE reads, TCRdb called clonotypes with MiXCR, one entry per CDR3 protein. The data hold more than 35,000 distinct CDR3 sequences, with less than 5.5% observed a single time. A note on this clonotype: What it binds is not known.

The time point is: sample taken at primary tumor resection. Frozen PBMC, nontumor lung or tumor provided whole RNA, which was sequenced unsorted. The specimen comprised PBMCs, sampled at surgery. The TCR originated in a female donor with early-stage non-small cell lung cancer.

The CDR3 DNA reads as TGTGCCACCTTAACTAGCGGGGGTATCCAAGAGACCCAGTACTTC. This codes for CATLTSGGIQETQYF. The J gene is TRBJ2-5, the V gene TRBV2, with 11 positions matching TRBD2. The CDR3 has 15 amino acids. J lost 1 base, V lost 10 bases, and 8 bases had no gene match. Germline CDR1 and CDR2: SNHLY and FYNNEI.